This paragraph covers one TCR beta chain sequence. Researchers grouped second doses given at about 4 or about 12 weeks into one pool. The data belong to a study of T cell responses to AZD1222 COVID-19 vaccine. Germline-derived CDR1 and CDR2 are SQVTM and ANQGSEA. This CDR3 spans 12 amino acids. Trimming left V 6 bases short and J 1 base short, with 10 bases between. Assay: immunoSEQ multiplex PCR; the TCRdb copy retains only in-frame clones and omits some. The repertoire consists of 95,000 to 100,000 clones, with roughly 90% occurring once and the leading ten covering about a sixth. The chain employs TRBV29-1 and TRBJ2-7; D remains ambiguous. The clonotype originates from an adult who received the AZD1222 COVID-19 vaccine. Sequences were derived from peripheral blood, sampled 28 days after the second AZD1222 dose. CDR3 sequence: CSVDLGSYEQYF. Written as DNA, the CDR3 is TGCAGCGTCGACCTTGGGTCCTACGAGCAGTACTTC.